Each of the 14 T cell receptor beta chains below was sequenced from the same sample in a study of T cells in Graves' hyperthyroidism and ophthalmopathy. The investigators amplified TCR beta CDR3 regions from RNA transcripts. Researchers ran a first-round RT-PCR on the TCR CDR3 using the HTBI primer set. MiXCR was run by TCRdb on the multiplex PCR reads, yielding one entry per CDR3 protein. The sample yields about 770,000 distinct CDR3 sequences, around 20% seen once. What was sequenced was blood. Every receptor here comes from a woman aged 45-65 years with Graves' hyperthyroidism that later progressed to Graves' ophthalmopathy.

This sequence joins TRBV9 and TRBJ1-2; no firm D call. The CDR3 loop spans 15 amino acids. The germline V gene has CDR1 SGDLS and CDR2 YYNGEE. V shed 0 bases and J shed 3 bases, with 12 bases lying between them. The CDR3 sequence: CASSVVAGDYYGYTF. The CDR3 bases are TGTGCCAGCAGCGTAGTAGCCGGAGACTACTATGGCTACACCTTC.

The chain uses TRBV7-3 and TRBJ2-5; D unresolved. Trimming cost V 5 bases and J 7 bases, with 2 bases left between them. Germline V gene sequence: CDR1 SGHTA, CDR2 FQGTGA. CDR3 length equals 9 residues. The DNA of the CDR3 is TGTGCCAGCAGCCCGACCCAGTACTTC. Protein sequence: CASSPTQYF.

This clonotype was found a few times. V usage is TRBV27 and J usage is TRBJ2-3; D ambiguous. Germline CDR1 is MNHEY and CDR2 is SMNVEV (reference sequence). Trimming left V 3 bases short and J 2 bases short, with 6 bases between. The CDR3 consists of 13 residues. CDR3: CASSFGTTDTQYF. CDR3 coding DNA: TGTGCCAGCAGTTTCGGAACCACAGATACGCAGTATTTT.

This clonotype appeared a single time. This sequence joins TRBV12-5 and TRBJ1-2; D unresolved. The germline V gene has CDR1 LGHNT and CDR2 FRNRAP. This CDR3 region has 14 residues. V lost 6 bases and J lost 5, with 16 bases in between. The DNA for the CDR3 is TGTGCTAGTGGGGGTGGTGGGTATCCATATGGCTACACCTTC. Residues: CASGGGGYPYGYTF.

This clonotype was seen more than once but under ten times. CDR3 sequence: CASSVGQRNSPLHF. The CDR3 DNA sequence: TGTGCCAGCAGCGTGGGACAGCGTAATTCACCCCTCCACTTT. The genes are TRBV9 and TRBJ1-6; TRBD1 aligns across 7 bases. The CDR3 contains 14 residues. Trimming removed 2 bases from V and 6 bases from J; junction bases left unmatched: 2. Germline V gives CDR1 SGDLS, CDR2 YYNGEE.

The sample holds many counts of this clonotype. The V gene is TRBV20-1, the J gene TRBJ2-7; D is possibly TRBD1 (5 bases). Germline-derived CDR1 and CDR2 are DFQATT and SNEGSKA (reference sequence). V lost 2 bases and J 3 bases, leaving 14 bases between the germline ends. The CDR3 sequence is 14 residues long. The DNA for the CDR3 is TGCAGTGCTAGACTCGCAGGGCCTCGCTACGAGCAGTACTTC. Protein sequence: CSARLAGPRYEQYF.

The genes are TRBV19 and TRBJ1-2; D ambiguous. The CDR3 is 10 residues long. Per the germline V gene, CDR1 is LNHDA and CDR2 is SQIVND (reference sequence). V lost 8 bases, J lost 7 bases, and 8 bases lay in between. CDR3 loop: CASSRVGYTF. The CDR3 coding sequence is TGTGCCAGTTCGCGGGTTGGCTACACCTTC. Drawing the rest from reference TRBV19 and TRBJ1-2, the complete variable domain is DGGITQSPKYLFRKEGQNVTLSCEQNLNHDAMYWYRQDPGQGLRLIYYSQIVNDFQKGDIAEGYSVSREKKESFPLTVTSAQKNPTAFYLCASSRVGYTFGSGTRLTVV.

Concerning this clonotype itself: One end of the junction varies from germline; a read error may be responsible. V usage is TRBV12-3 or TRBV12-4 and J usage is TRBJ1-5; a possible D gene is TRBD1 (5 bases). This CDR3 spans 14 amino acids. CDR3 coding DNA: TGTGTCAGCAGTGTCAGGGTTAGCAATCAGCCCCAGCATTTT. Translated, it gives CVSSVRVSNQPQHF.

V gene TRBV18 combines with J gene TRBJ1-3; the D gene is possibly TRBD1 (6 bases). Trimming removed 0 bases at V and 2 bases at J, with 17 bases between. Germline V gene data show CDR1 as KGHSH and CDR2 as LQKENI. The CDR3 is 18 amino acids. The CDR3 spells CASSPPGAGDFTGNTIYF. DNA of the CDR3: TGTGCCAGCTCACCACCCGGAGCAGGGGATTTTACTGGAAACACCATATATTTT.

This clonotype was found a few times. This chain uses TRBV5-5 with TRBJ2-7; D perhaps matches TRBD1 (5 bases). Germline values: CDR1 SGHKS, CDR2 YYEKEE (reference sequence). This CDR3 has 15 amino acids. V lost 4 bases and J lost 3, with 17 bases in between. The CDR3 protein is CASSRGPRVLYEQYF. The CDR3 bases are TGTGCCAGCAGCAGGGGCCCCAGGGTTCTCTACGAGCAGTACTTC.

This clonotype was counted at least ten times. The V call is TRBV20-1, the J call TRBJ2-3; 13 bases match TRBD2. J lost 6 bases, V lost 2 bases, and 5 bases had no gene match. The CDR3 consists of 15 residues. Germline V gives CDR1 DFQATT, CDR2 SNEGSKA (reference sequence). The CDR3 spells CSARPPGLAGDTQYF. The CDR3 region has the DNA TGCAGTGCTAGACCTCCGGGACTAGCGGGGGATACGCAGTATTTT.

This chain connects TRBV20-1 to TRBJ2-5, with D tentatively TRBD1 (5 bases). The CDR3 length is 14 residues. Germline V gene data show CDR1 as DFQATT and CDR2 as SNEGSKA (reference sequence). Trimming shortened V by 1 base and J by 2 bases, and 11 bases separated the two germline ends. CDR3 DNA: TGCAGTGCTAGAGCTTCGTACAGGCAAGAGACCCAGTACTTC. Its translation: CSARASYRQETQYF.

This clonotype was seen more than once but under ten times. At one of its ends the junction is not consistent with the germline gene, which may arise from a read error. V is TRBV7-2 and J is TRBJ2-1; D unclear. The CDR3 runs to 17 residues. Germline loops: CDR1 SGHTA, CDR2 FQGNSA. In nucleotides, the CDR3 is TGTGCCAGCAGCCCCTATCGCCCGGGTCAGATCTATAATGAGCCGTTCTTC. It encodes CASSPYRPGQIYNEPFF. The variable domain in full, with the rest retrieved from reference TRBV7-2 and TRBJ2-1, is GAGVSQSPSNKVTEKGKDVELRCDPISGHTALYWYRQSLGQGLEFLIYFQGNSAPDKSGLPSDRFSAERTGGSVSTLTIQRTQQEDSAVYLCASSPYRPGQIYNEPFFGPGTRLTVL.

The table lists this clonotype with many counts. The chain employs TRBV18 and TRBJ2-3; D gene ambiguous. V was pared by 6 bases and J by 6 bases, with 7 bases between. This CDR3 comprises 11 residues. Germline V gene lookup returns CDR1 KGHSH and CDR2 LQKENI. CDR3 region: CASSRGDTQYF. The CDR3 region has the DNA TGTGCCAGCTCCCGTGGGGATACGCAGTATTTT.